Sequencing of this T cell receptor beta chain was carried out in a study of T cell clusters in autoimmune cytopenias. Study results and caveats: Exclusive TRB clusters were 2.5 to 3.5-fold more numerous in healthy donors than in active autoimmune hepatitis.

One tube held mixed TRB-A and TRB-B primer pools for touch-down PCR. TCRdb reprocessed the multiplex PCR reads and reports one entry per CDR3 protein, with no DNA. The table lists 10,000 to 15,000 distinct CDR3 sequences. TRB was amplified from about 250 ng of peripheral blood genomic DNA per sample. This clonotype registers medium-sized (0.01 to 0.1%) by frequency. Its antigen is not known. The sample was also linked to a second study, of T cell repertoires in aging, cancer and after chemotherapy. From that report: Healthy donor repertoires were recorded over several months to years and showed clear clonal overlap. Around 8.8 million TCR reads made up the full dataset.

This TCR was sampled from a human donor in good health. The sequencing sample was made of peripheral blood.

The CDR3 reads CASTGSQGASGELFF. V gene TRBV19 combines with J gene TRBJ2-2; absent DNA, TCRdb's TRBD1 call cannot be checked. The germline V gene encodes CDR1 LNHDA and CDR2 SQIVND (reference sequence). The CDR3 has 15 residues.